The table lists the clone carrying this T cell receptor beta chain with many counts. Its specificity is not known. Template material for TCR beta VDJ and CDR3 profiling consisted of genomic DNA. TCRdb re-called the reads with MiXCR, one entry per CDR3 protein. The table lists 450,000 to 600,000 distinct CDR3 sequences, approximately 33% of them singletons. This entry belongs to a study of CD8+CD57+ T cells in acquired aplastic anemia. Trimming removed 6 bases from V and 6 bases from J; junction bases left unmatched: 12. The CDR3 extends over 15 amino acids. Per germline, CDR1 LNHDA and CDR2 SQIVND (reference sequence). Points from the study as a whole: Overlap between patients and controls comprised about 30 CD8+ CDR3 sequences.

Patients picked for sequencing had shown CD8+CD57+ cell expansion detected by flow cytometry. The patients all had a severe acquired aplastic anemia diagnosis. The chain employs TRBV19 and TRBJ1-1; 8 bases are shared with TRBD1. The clonotype originates from a human donor with aplastic anemia. The sequencing input was sorted CD4+, CD8+, or CD8+CD57+ T cells (not recorded which) from PBMCs. The CDR3 sequence is CASRDPGQDKAEAFF. The CDR3 DNA reads as TGTGCCAGTAGGGACCCGGGACAGGATAAGGCTGAAGCTTTCTTT.